This T cell receptor beta chain was recorded in a study of tumor-infiltrating lymphocytes in primary liver carcinoma. Both RNA and DNA were isolated together from approximately 22-30 mg of bulk tissue that had not been sorted. Viable tumor cells exceeded 90% in all tumor samples. From germline, CDR1 is SQVTM and CDR2 ANQGSEA. The CDR3 is 15 amino acids. V dropped 0 bases and J dropped 5; count of bases not matched to a gene: 6. Using a constant-region primer together with ProtoScript II reverse transcriptase, TCR beta cDNA was made from 500 ng of total RNA. Researchers made the TCR beta libraries by running three nested multiplex PCR rounds with slightly modified ARM-PCR. Researchers ran the first two PCR rounds for about 11 cycles each with TRBV1-TRBV30 forward primers and a C-beta reverse primer. TCRdb re-called the multiplex PCR reads with MiXCR, one entry per CDR3 protein. The table shows under 200,000 distinct CDR3 sequences, with around 81% occurring only once.

The chain joins TRBV29-1 to TRBJ2-1; 8 bases line up with TRBD2. The source of this sequence is a man aged 35 to 55 with primary liver carcinoma and hepatitis B virus infection. Material: tumor tissue from primary liver carcinoma. CDR3 nucleotides: TGCAGCGTTGAAGAGAAGCGGGGGTTTGACAATGAGCAGTTCTTC. Translating gives CSVEEKRGFDNEQFF.